These T cell receptor beta chains were read from a single sample in a study of T-cell reconstitution after alpha-beta-depleted transplantation in children. One entry per CDR3 protein results from TCRdb running MiXCR on the PCR reads. The data contain under 350,000 distinct CDR3 sequences, 9.9% of them singletons. The sample consisted of PBMCs from the stem cell graft donor, taken from the stem cell graft. All receptors come from a human donor who donated a stem cell graft to a child with SCID. Both conserved end residues are part of each CDR3. A D gene is named only where the DNA matches it firmly. Part of the rows lack a size; the others show once, few, many or a class for expanded clones.

d_gene	v_gene	abundance	j_gene	CDR3aa	CDR3nt
.	TRBV5-1	many	TRBJ2-7	CASSHRDGLSYEQYF	TGCGCCAGCAGCCACCGGGACGGACTATCCTACGAGCAGTACTTC
.	TRBV7-9	few	TRBJ1-5	CASSLDGQSNQPQHF	TGTGCCAGCAGCTTAGACGGACAGAGCAATCAGCCCCAGCATTTT
TRBD2	TRBV6-2/TRBV6-3	.	TRBJ2-1	CASSSLAGGLEGDEQFF	TGTGCCAGCAGTAGTTTAGCGGGGGGCCTCGAGGGTGATGAGCAGTTCTTC
.	TRBV12-3/TRBV12-4	many	TRBJ2-2	CASSKGLDTGELFF	TGTGCCAGCAGCAAGGGCCTCGACACCGGGGAGCTGTTTTTT
TRBD1	TRBV5-1	.	TRBJ2-1	CASSPGQENNEQFF	TGCGCCAGCAGTCCCGGACAGGAGAACAATGAGCAGTTCTTC
.	TRBV15	.	TRBJ2-7	CATSRDGVPYEQYF	TGTGCCACCAGCAGAGACGGGGTACCCTACGAGCAGTACTTC
TRBD1	TRBV6-5	few	TRBJ2-7	CASSYSPGTGYDEQYF	TGTGCCAGCAGTTACTCCCCCGGGACAGGGTACGACGAGCAGTACTTC
.	TRBV7-2	many	TRBJ2-1	CASSSRQAGGNEQFF	TGTGCCAGCAGCTCCAGACAGGCGGGTGGCAATGAGCAGTTCTTC
TRBD1	TRBV20-1	.	TRBJ2-1	CSASTGGVNEQFF	TGCAGTGCTTCGACAGGGGGCGTCAATGAGCAGTTCTTC
.	TRBV12-3/TRBV12-4	.	TRBJ2-5	CASSSFETQYF	TGTGCCAGCAGCTCATTCGAGACCCAGTACTTC